This T cell receptor (beta chain) is drawn from a study of T cell responses to AZD1222 COVID-19 vaccine. On this clone: The antigen remains unidentified.

Sequenced by immunoSEQ multiplex PCR; TCRdb stores in-frame clones only, minus some. There are around 200,000 clones in the sample; 94% occur only once, and roughly 1.7% lies in the top ten. Pooling was applied to second doses at about 4 or about 12 weeks. The trim removed 0 bases at V and 1 base at J, leaving 8 bases unmatched. Per the germline V gene, CDR1 is LGHNT and CDR2 is FRNRAP. There are 19 residues in the CDR3. Regarding the study as a whole: Donors were chiefly white British, with a greater number of females, and clonal diversity was perhaps underestimated.

The chain has TRBV12-5 and TRBJ2-6, with TRBD1 matching over 8 bases. This TCR was recovered from an adult who received the AZD1222 COVID-19 vaccine. The source material was peripheral blood, sampled 28 days after the second AZD1222 dose. The CDR3 DNA reads as TGTGCTAGTGGTTTGGTACTTGGTCGGACAGGGTCTGGGGCCAACGTCCTGACTTTC. Amino acids: CASGLVLGRTGSGANVLTF. Full variable domain (missing parts from reference TRBV12-5 and TRBJ2-6): DARVTQTPRHKVTEMGQEVTMRCQPILGHNTVFWYRQTMMQGLELLAYFRNRAPLDDSGMPKDRFSAEMPDATLATLKIQPSEPRDSAVYFCASGLVLGRTGSGANVLTFGAGSRLTVL.